The TCR beta chain under discussion was sequenced for a study of shared clonotypes between healthy human individuals. Study-level background: The study enrolled a couple of women and three men aged 18 to 49. Study conclusions and caveats: What naive subsets generally showed was a larger estimated richness than memory subsets showed. Sampling involved blood alone; tissue repertoires likely differ.

Here immunoSEQ multiplex PCR was the method, and the copy in TCRdb shows in-frame clones only, minus some. This table has about 1.5 million clones, around 98% appearing once. The V gene lost 5 bases and the J gene lost 6 bases, with 11 bases spanning the gap. This CDR3 has 13 amino acids. Germline V gene lookup returns CDR1 SSHAT and CDR2 FNYEAQ (reference sequence). About this clone: Its antigen is still unknown.

This TCR was sampled from a man aged 25-40 years in good health. The rearrangement links TRBV7-7 to TRBJ2-1, with D uncertain. The sequencing input was naive CD4+ T cells sorted from blood. The subset denotes: CD45RA+ positively selected. CDR3: CASSRGLSNEQFF. CDR3 sequence (DNA): TGTGCCAGCAGCCGTGGTCTGAGCAATGAGCAGTTCTTC.